Listed here are 9 T cell receptor beta chains from one sample, sequenced in a study of T cells in Graves' hyperthyroidism and ophthalmopathy. RNA transcripts were the template for amplifying TCR beta CDR3 regions. In the first-round RT-PCR of the TCR CDR3, the HTBI primer set was used. MiXCR was run by TCRdb on the multiplex PCR reads, yielding one entry per CDR3 protein. The profile shows approximately 640,000 distinct CDR3 sequences, around 16% of them singletons. Specimen: blood. The origin of the receptors is a woman aged 25-40 years with Graves' hyperthyroidism.

This clonotype was counted many times. The DNA for the CDR3 is TGTGCCAGCACCCCGATCAACAGGGGGAGCAATCAGCCCCAGCATTTT. Translation: CASTPINRGSNQPQHF. This sequence joins TRBV6-2 or TRBV6-3 and TRBJ1-5; 8 nucleotides line up with TRBD1. Looked up from germline, CDR1 is MNHEY and CDR2 is SVGEGT. V lost 7 bases, J lost 1 base, and 9 bases stayed unmatched. The length of the CDR3 is 16 residues.

The chain is built from TRBV13 and TRBJ1-4; the match to TRBD1 covers 7 bases. Germline trimming cut 0 bases from V and 4 bases from J; bases unmatched to any gene: 8. Germline values: CDR1 PRHDT, CDR2 FYEKMQ (reference sequence). The CDR3 loop spans 17 amino acids. The CDR3 spells CASSLGGDSLYNEKLFF. In nucleotides, the CDR3 is TGTGCCAGCAGCTTAGGGGGGGACAGCCTATATAATGAAAAACTGTTTTTT.

This clonotype showed up many times. This sequence joins TRBV28 and TRBJ2-7; possible D gene TRBD2, 5 bases. Trimming removed 10 bases from V and 6 bases from J, with 10 bases in between. Germline V gives CDR1 MDHEN, CDR2 SYDVKM. CDR3 length: 10 residues. This CDR3 is CATLSGEQYF. The CDR3 DNA follows: TGTGCCACCTTAAGCGGCGAGCAGTACTTC.

This clonotype was seen many times. The V gene is TRBV10-1, the J gene TRBJ2-5; 7 bases line up with TRBD2. The ends lost 8 bases at V and 1 base at J; junction bases unmatched: 13. Germline V gene lookup returns CDR1 WNHNN and CDR2 SYGVQD (reference sequence). The CDR3 has 16 amino acids. CDR3 nucleotides: TGCGCCAGCTCGGGGCAAAGCGGGAACCTCCAAGAGACCCAGTACTTC. Residues: CASSGQSGNLQETQYF.

The chain combines TRBV19 with TRBJ2-3; no definite D call. The CDR3 has 13 residues. V lost 2 bases, J lost 2 bases, and 5 bases lay in between. Per the germline V gene, CDR1 is LNHDA and CDR2 is SQIVND (reference sequence). The CDR3 coding sequence is TGTGCCAGTAGTATAACGACCACAGATACGCAGTATTTT. Its translation: CASSITTTDTQYF.

CDR3 nucleotides: TGTGCCATCCCAGCTCGGGGTTCCTATAATTCACCCCTCCACTTT. This sequence encodes CAIPARGSYNSPLHF. This chain connects TRBV7-2 to TRBJ1-6; D gene uncertain. Per the germline V gene, CDR1 is SGHTA and CDR2 is FQGNSA. Trimming shortened V by 10 bases and J by 1 base, and 14 bases separated the two germline ends. The CDR3 length is 15 residues. Using reference TRBV7-2 and TRBJ1-6 for the parts outside the CDR3, the full variable domain is GAGVSQSPSNKVTEKGKDVELRCDPISGHTALYWYRQSLGQGLEFLIYFQGNSAPDKSGLPSDRFSAERTGGSVSTLTIQRTQQEDSAVYLCAIPARGSYNSPLHFGNGTRLTVT.

The chain has TRBV3-1 and TRBJ2-2; 9 nucleotides line up with TRBD2. The CDR3 is made up of 14 amino acids. Germline V lookup: CDR1 LGHDT, CDR2 YNNKEL (reference sequence). J was trimmed by 7 bases and V by 6 bases; bases with no gene match: 6. The CDR3 here is CASRAASGDGELFF. The CDR3 DNA is TGTGCCAGCAGGGCGGCTAGCGGGGACGGGGAGCTGTTTTTT.

At least ten counts were recorded for this clonotype. This chain connects TRBV5-1 to TRBJ2-2; no clear D gene. CDR1 and CDR2 from the germline V gene are SGHRS and YFSETQ. The CDR3 sequence is 14 residues long. Trimming cost V 2 bases and J 4 bases, with 9 bases left between them. This CDR3 is CASSLALVTGELFF. DNA of the CDR3: TGCGCCAGCAGCTTAGCCCTCGTCACCGGGGAGCTGTTTTTT.

The chain is built from TRBV10-3 and TRBJ1-5; no clear D. Germline CDR1 is ENHRY and CDR2 is SYGVKD. The CDR3 is 17 amino acids. V dropped 0 bases and J dropped 7 bases, with 19 bases sitting between them. The CDR3 sequence: CAISESRALSASQPQHF. CDR3 sequence (DNA): TGTGCCATCAGTGAGTCTAGGGCCCTATCGGCAAGCCAGCCCCAGCATTTT.